This TCR beta chain was sequenced in a study of PD-L1 blockade in urothelial cancer. Some clones are missing from TCRdb's copy, which holds only in-frame ones; the method was immunoSEQ multiplex PCR. This sample has 20,000 to 25,000 clones, with approximately 90% found just once. The ends lost 0 bases at V and 6 bases at J; junction bases unmatched: 10. Germline loops: CDR1 MNHEY, CDR2 SVGAGI. CDR3 size: 16 residues. The time point was: peripheral blood 6 weeks after treatment start. Here the sequenced sample was PBMCs, taken around atezolizumab (anti-PD-L1) treatment. The J gene is TRBJ1-1, the V gene TRBV6-5; 7 nucleotides agree with TRBD1. The receptor's source is a woman in her fifties or sixties with urothelial cancer. The CDR3 loop is CASSYSPTGVPPEAFF. The DNA for the CDR3 is TGTGCCAGCAGTTACTCCCCCACAGGGGTACCCCCTGAAGCTTTCTTT.